This entry describes one T cell receptor beta chain. What it binds is not known. Germline values: CDR1 SGHDN, CDR2 FVKESK. V lost 4 bases to trimming and J lost 5 bases, with 8 bases between them. The CDR3 length is 12 residues. This specimen belongs to a study of shared clonotypes between healthy human individuals. Sequencing used immunoSEQ multiplex PCR; TCRdb keeps in-frame clones, though not all of them. The table includes around 700,000 clones, approximately 79% detected once. General study findings and limits: Rarefaction exposed incomplete sorted-subset sequencing despite large depth.

Material for sequencing was memory CD4+ T cells sorted from blood. Subset here: CD45RA-negative fraction. This chain joins TRBV14 and TRBJ2-5; no clear D gene. The sequence came from a woman in her 30s in good health. CDR3 nucleotide sequence: TGTGCCAGCAGCCCATCCAGGGAGACCCAGTACTTC. Translating it yields CASSPSRETQYF.